This TCR beta chain was captured by sequencing in a study of cytomegalovirus exposure and HLA in healthy donors. Study background: Within an early data release were around 80 million unique TCRs drawn from HLA-typed donors.

The PCR had 60 Vbeta and 13 Jbeta primers. Repertoires were generated with immunoSEQ multiplex PCR, while TCRdb's copy carries only in-frame clones and drops some. The data show over 150,000 clones, roughly 80% seen once. General study points: The only immune exposure information that was available was CMV serostatus. Association of a missense DCLRE1C variant with TCR beta V- and J-gene trimming was reported in a later analysis. The study flagged some 170 TCR beta chains as cytomegalovirus-associated.

In regard to this clone: What it binds is unknown.

Trimming stripped 3 bases from V and 2 bases from J, with 18 bases between. Germline V gives CDR1 SGHRS, CDR2 YFSETQ. CDR3 length: 17 residues. The receptor was isolated from a man younger than 45 in good health and CMV-seropositive. Source material: PBMCs. This sequence joins TRBV5-1 and TRBJ1-3; possible D gene TRBD1, 6 bases. The CDR3 is CASSSLTGTGAGNTIYF. The CDR3 DNA reads TGCGCCAGCAGCTCGCTGACAGGAACTGGTGCTGGAAACACCATATATTTT.